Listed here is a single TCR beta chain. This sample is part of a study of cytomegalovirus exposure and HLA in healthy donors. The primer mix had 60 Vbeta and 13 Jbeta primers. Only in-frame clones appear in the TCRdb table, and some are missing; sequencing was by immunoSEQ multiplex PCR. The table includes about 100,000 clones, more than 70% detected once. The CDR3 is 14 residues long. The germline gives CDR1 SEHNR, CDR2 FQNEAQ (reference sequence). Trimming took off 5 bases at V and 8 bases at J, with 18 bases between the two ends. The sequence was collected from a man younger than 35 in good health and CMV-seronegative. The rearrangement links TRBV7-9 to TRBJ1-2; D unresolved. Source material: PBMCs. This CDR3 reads CASSPRDAQWGYTF. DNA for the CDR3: TGTGCCAGCAGCCCCCGCGATGCCCAATGGGGCTACACCTTC. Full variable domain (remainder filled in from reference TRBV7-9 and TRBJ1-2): DTGVSQNPRHKITKRGQNVTFRCDPISEHNRLYWYRQTLGQGPEFLTYFQNEAQLEKSRLLSDRFSAERPKGSFSTLEIQRTEQGDSAMYLCASSPRDAQWGYTFGSGTRLTVV.